This is a list of T cell receptor beta chains from one sample in a study of shared clonotypes between healthy human individuals. Data came from immunoSEQ multiplex PCR; TCRdb stores just in-frame clones and leaves some out. The sample carries a few million clones, about nine tenths recorded once. Sequencing input: naive CD4+ T cells from PBMCs. These receptors originate from a young man in good health. Some clones in this sample may be carry-over from other donors' samples. The CDR3 runs from the conserved cysteine through the conserved F or W. A D gene is named only where the DNA matches it firmly. Expanded clones are given a class, and other clones once, few, many or no size at all.

TRBJ1-2,.,TRBD1,TRBV27,CASSFTGTGGANYGYTF,TGTGCCAGCAGTTTTACCGGGACAGGGGGAGCTAACTATGGCTACACCTTC
TRBJ2-3,.,TRBD2,TRBV7-2,CASSPRLAGRTDTQYF,TGTGCCAGCAGCCCGCGACTAGCGGGCCGCACAGATACGCAGTATTTT
TRBJ1-4,.,TRBD1,TRBV25-1,CASSEPGGSNEKLFF,TGTGCCAGCAGTGAGCCAGGGGGGTCTAATGAAAAACTGTTTTTT
TRBJ1-2,once,.,TRBV18,CASSPGAFYGYTF,TGTGCCAGCTCACCAGGGGCGTTCTATGGCTACACCTTC
TRBJ2-2,.,TRBD1,TRBV2,CAIAMDRAGTGELFF,TGTGCCATCGCCATGGACAGGGCGGGGACCGGGGAGCTGTTTTTT
TRBJ2-2,.,.,TRBV29-1,CSVGRGDTGELFF,TGCAGCGTTGGGAGGGGAGACACCGGGGAGCTGTTTTTT
TRBJ2-2,.,.,TRBV7-2,CASSPDPLWGPGELFF,TGTGCCAGCAGCCCGGACCCTCTGTGGGGCCCCGGGGAGCTGTTTTTT
TRBJ1-1,.,.,TRBV28,CASSLSSTGTAEAFF,TGTGCCAGCAGTTTATCCTCAACTGGGACTGCTGAAGCTTTCTTT
TRBJ1-1,.,.,TRBV6-5,CASSYGSQNTEAFF,TGTGCCAGCAGTTACGGATCCCAGAACACTGAAGCTTTCTTT
TRBJ1-5,.,.,TRBV7-3,CASSPRGGNQPQHF,TGTGCCAGCAGCCCGCGCGGGGGTAATCAGCCCCAGCATTTT
TRBJ2-5,.,.,TRBV5-5,CASSWKGQETQYF,TGTGCCAGCAGCTGGAAGGGCCAAGAGACCCAGTACTTC
TRBJ2-2,.,.,TRBV9,CASSFVGTGELFF,TGTGCCAGCAGTTTCGTCGGCACCGGGGAGCTGTTTTTT
TRBJ2-3,.,TRBD2,TRBV29-1,CSVVWTSGHTDTQYF,TGCAGCGTTGTTTGGACTAGCGGGCACACAGATACGCAGTATTTT
TRBJ1-1,.,.,TRBV15,CATSRIANTEAFF,TGTGCCACCAGCAGGATAGCGAACACTGAAGCTTTCTTT
TRBJ2-7,once,TRBD2,TRBV5-4,CASSLGSGTSGTDEQYF,TGTGCCAGCAGCTTGGGATCCGGGACTAGCGGGACGGACGAGCAGTACTTC
TRBJ2-7,.,TRBD2,TRBV9,CASSAIRDGTNEQYF,TGTGCCAGCAGCGCCATCCGGGACGGGACTAACGAGCAGTACTTC
TRBJ2-3,.,.,TRBV6-5,CASRWEQRDTQYF,TGTGCCAGCCGGTGGGAGCAGCGAGATACGCAGTATTTT
TRBJ1-1,few,TRBD1,TRBV10-3,CAISDTGQGTEAFF,TGTGCCATCAGTGACACCGGACAGGGCACTGAAGCTTTCTTT
TRBJ2-7,.,.,TRBV6-5,CASSPGRLYEQYF,TGTGCCAGCAGCCCGGGACGCCTCTACGAGCAGTACTTC
TRBJ2-7,.,TRBD1,TRBV11-3,CASSLPGQGSQQYF,TGTGCCAGCAGCCTTCCGGGACAGGGCTCTCAGCAGTACTTC
TRBJ1-4,.,.,TRBV5-5,CASSWTATNNEKLFF,TGTGCCAGCAGCTGGACAGCAACAAATAATGAAAAACTGTTTTTT
TRBJ1-2,.,TRBD1,TRBV5-6,CASSLGQGGPSYTF,TGTGCCAGCAGCTTGGGACAGGGGGGGCCTAGCTACACCTTC
TRBJ2-7,.,.,TRBV18,CASSPYSNRELGEQYF,TGTGCCAGCTCACCATATAGTAACAGGGAGCTCGGCGAGCAGTACTTC
TRBJ2-3,.,.,TRBV7-3,CASSLSRGSTDTQYF,TGTGCCAGCAGCTTAAGCCGCGGGAGCACAGATACGCAGTATTTT
TRBJ2-5,once,.,TRBV28,CASSTRDTETQYF,TGTGCCAGCAGTACCCGGGACACTGAGACCCAGTACTTC
TRBJ2-1,.,.,TRBV14,CASSQVVRTSYNEQFF,TGTGCCAGCAGCCAAGTCGTACGGACCTCCTACAATGAGCAGTTCTTC
TRBJ2-5,.,.,TRBV9,CASSVRGIETQYF,TGTGCCAGCAGCGTGCGGGGAATCGAGACCCAGTACTTC
TRBJ2-3,once,TRBD2,TRBV5-1,CASSPGLAGVGDTQYF,TGCGCCAGCAGCCCGGGACTAGCGGGAGTAGGAGATACGCAGTATTTT
TRBJ1-1,.,.,TRBV7-2,CASSLDGSEAFF,TGTGCCAGCAGCTTAGATGGGTCTGAAGCTTTCTTT
TRBJ1-1,.,TRBD1,TRBV5-4,CASREDRAHILNTEAFF,TGTGCCAGCAGGGAGGACAGGGCGCATATATTGAACACTGAAGCTTTCTTT
TRBJ1-5,.,.,TRBV27,CASSTGFYQPQHF,TGTGCCAGCAGCACAGGGTTCTACCAGCCCCAGCATTTT
TRBJ1-5,.,TRBD1,TRBV10-1,CASGTGDQPQHF,TGCGCCAGCGGGACAGGAGATCAGCCCCAGCATTTT
TRBJ2-1,.,.,TRBV9,CASSSSRFYNEQFF,TGTGCCAGCAGCTCTTCAAGGTTCTACAATGAGCAGTTCTTC
TRBJ1-5,.,.,TRBV2,CASSEGRSPGRIQPQHF,TGTGCCAGCAGTGAAGGGAGGTCCCCAGGAAGGATACAGCCCCAGCATTTT
TRBJ1-1,.,.,TRBV2,CASSESGIHNTEAFF,TGTGCCAGCAGTGAGAGTGGGATTCATAACACTGAAGCTTTCTTT
TRBJ2-2,.,TRBD2,TRBV7-2,CASSQGLAGSNTGELFF,TGTGCCAGCAGCCAAGGACTAGCGGGCTCGAACACCGGGGAGCTGTTTTTT
TRBJ1-3,.,.,TRBV6-5,CASRKGQGNTIYF,TGTGCCAGCAGAAAAGGACAGGGAAACACCATATATTTT
TRBJ1-1,.,.,TRBV2,CASRDQPNTEAFF,TGTGCCAGCAGGGACCAACCAAACACTGAAGCTTTCTTT
TRBJ1-4,once,TRBD1,TRBV28,CASSLWGQGIGEKLFF,TGTGCCAGCAGTTTATGGGGACAGGGGATTGGTGAAAAACTGTTTTTT
TRBJ2-3,.,.,TRBV5-4,CASSPNRRTTSTDTQYF,TGTGCCAGCAGCCCCAACCGACGGACTACCAGCACAGATACGCAGTATTTT
TRBJ2-1,.,TRBD2,TRBV5-6,CASSLVRLADYNEQFF,TGTGCCAGCAGCTTGGTGAGACTAGCGGACTACAATGAGCAGTTCTTC
TRBJ2-5,.,.,TRBV19,CASSMGRQETQYF,TGTGCCAGTAGTATGGGCAGGCAAGAGACCCAGTACTTC
TRBJ2-7,.,TRBD1,TRBV5-4,CASSPSAGTGTYEQYF,TGTGCCAGCAGCCCATCCGCCGGGACAGGGACCTACGAGCAGTACTTC
TRBJ2-4,.,.,TRBV5-1,CASSWGWGSNIQYF,TGCGCCAGCAGCTGGGGTTGGGGCTCAAACATTCAGTACTTC
TRBJ2-7,.,TRBD1,TRBV2,CASSENRGIVEQYF,TGTGCCAGCAGTGAAAACAGGGGCATTGTCGAGCAGTACTTC
TRBJ2-7,.,TRBD2,TRBV18,CASSPLAGVAYEQYF,TGTGCCAGCTCACCTCTAGCGGGAGTCGCCTACGAGCAGTACTTC
TRBJ2-7,.,.,TRBV13,CASSLGGGGEQYF,TGTGCCAGCAGCTTAGGAGGTGGGGGCGAGCAGTACTTC